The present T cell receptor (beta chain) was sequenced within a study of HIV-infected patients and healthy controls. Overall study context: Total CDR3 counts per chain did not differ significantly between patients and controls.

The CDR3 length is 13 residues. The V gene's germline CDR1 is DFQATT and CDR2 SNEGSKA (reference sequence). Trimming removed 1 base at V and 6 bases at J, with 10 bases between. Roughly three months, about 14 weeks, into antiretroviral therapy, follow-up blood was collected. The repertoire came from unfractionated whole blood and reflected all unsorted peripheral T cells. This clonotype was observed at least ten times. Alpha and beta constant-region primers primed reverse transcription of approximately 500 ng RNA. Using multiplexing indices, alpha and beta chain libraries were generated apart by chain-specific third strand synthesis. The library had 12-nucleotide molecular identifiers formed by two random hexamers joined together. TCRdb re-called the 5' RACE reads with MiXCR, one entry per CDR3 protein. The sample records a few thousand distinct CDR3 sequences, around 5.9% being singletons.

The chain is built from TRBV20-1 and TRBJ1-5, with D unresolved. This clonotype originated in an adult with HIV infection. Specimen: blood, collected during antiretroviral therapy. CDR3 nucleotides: TGCAGTGCTAGAGGGTCAGGTGGTCAGCCCCAGCATTTT. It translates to CSARGSGGQPQHF.